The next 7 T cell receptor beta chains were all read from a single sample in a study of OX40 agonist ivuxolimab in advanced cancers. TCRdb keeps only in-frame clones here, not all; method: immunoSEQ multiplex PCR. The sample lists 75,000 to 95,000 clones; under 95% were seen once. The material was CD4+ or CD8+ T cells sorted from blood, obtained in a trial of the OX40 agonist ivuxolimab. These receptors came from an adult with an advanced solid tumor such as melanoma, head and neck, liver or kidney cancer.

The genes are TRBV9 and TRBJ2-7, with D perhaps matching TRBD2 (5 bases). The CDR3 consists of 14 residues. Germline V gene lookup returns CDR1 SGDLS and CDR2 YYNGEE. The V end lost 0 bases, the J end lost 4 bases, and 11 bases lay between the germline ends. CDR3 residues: CASSVGESGYEQYF. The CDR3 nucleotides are TGTGCCAGCAGCGTAGGGGAGTCTGGGTACGAGCAGTACTTC.

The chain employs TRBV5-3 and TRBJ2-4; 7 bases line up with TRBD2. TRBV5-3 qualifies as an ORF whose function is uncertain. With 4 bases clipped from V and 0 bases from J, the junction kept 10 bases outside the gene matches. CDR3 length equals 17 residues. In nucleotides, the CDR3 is TGTGCCAGAAGCCGTCAAGGCGGGAGAATAGCCAAAAACATTCAGTACTTC. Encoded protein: CARSRQGGRIAKNIQYF.

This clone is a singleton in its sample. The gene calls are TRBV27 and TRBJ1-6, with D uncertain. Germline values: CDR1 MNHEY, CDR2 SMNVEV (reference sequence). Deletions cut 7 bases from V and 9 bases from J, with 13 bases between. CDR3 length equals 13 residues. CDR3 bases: TGTGCCAGCAAAGAAAGGCACGGTTCACCCCTCCACTTT. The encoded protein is CASKERHGSPLHF.

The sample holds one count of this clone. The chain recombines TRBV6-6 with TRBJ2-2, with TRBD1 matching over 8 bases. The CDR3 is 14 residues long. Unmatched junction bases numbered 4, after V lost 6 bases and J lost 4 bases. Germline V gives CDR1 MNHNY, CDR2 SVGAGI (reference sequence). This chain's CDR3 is CASSEQGGTGELFF. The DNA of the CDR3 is TGTGCCAGCAGCGAACAGGGGGGCACCGGGGAGCTGTTTTTT.

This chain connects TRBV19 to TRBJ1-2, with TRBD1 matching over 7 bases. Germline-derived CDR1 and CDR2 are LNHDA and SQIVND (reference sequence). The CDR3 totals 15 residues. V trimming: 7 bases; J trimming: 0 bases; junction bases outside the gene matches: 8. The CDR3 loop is CASKTTGSTNYGYTF. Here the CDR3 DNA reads TGTGCCAGTAAAACGACAGGGTCAACTAACTATGGCTACACCTTC.

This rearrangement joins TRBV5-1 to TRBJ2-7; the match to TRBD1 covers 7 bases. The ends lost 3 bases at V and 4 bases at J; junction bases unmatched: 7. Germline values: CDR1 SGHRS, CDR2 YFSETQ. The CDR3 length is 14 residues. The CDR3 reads CASSSFTGEYEQYF. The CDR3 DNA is TGCGCCAGCAGCTCATTCACAGGGGAGTACGAGCAGTACTTC.

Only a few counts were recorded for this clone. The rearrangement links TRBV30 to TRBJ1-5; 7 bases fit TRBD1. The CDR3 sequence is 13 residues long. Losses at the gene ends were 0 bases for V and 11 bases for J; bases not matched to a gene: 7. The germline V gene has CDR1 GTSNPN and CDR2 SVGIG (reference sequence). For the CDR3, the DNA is TGTGCCTGGAGTGTACAGGGGTTCGGGGCCCAGCATTTT. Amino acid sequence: CAWSVQGFGAQHF. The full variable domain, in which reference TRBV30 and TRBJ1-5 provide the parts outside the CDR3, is SQTIHQWPATLVQPVGSPLSLECTVEGTSNPNLYWYRQAAGRGLQLLFYSVGIGQISSEVPQNLSASRPQDRQFILSSKKLLLSDSGFYLCAWSVQGFGAQHFGDGTRLSIL.